This T cell receptor (beta chain) was observed in a study of beta chain features in type 1 diabetes (dated by TCRdb to between 2018 and 2020). Regarding the research as a whole: Mean age, gender distribution, total cell number and subset yield were not different between patients and healthy donors. A total of 100 million to 110 million sorted cells were examined across all samples, and a strong correlation was observed between cell number per subset and RNA yield. In the study, TCRB repertoires of sorted circulating CD4+ T cell subsets from recently diagnosed type 1 diabetes patients were compared with those of matched healthy donors. Regulatory and stem cell-like memory subsets were isolated from only 8 patients and about eight healthy donors, whereas naive and central memory subsets came from all 30 or so donors.

Each donor gave one peripheral blood draw, averaging around 0.11 L, which was collected into heparinised tubes. A BD FACSAria II and a panel including CD45RO, CCR7, CD25, CD127, CD95 and CD27 were used to sort naive, central memory, regulatory and stem cell-like memory CD4+ T cells. Every sorted population had a purity above 98%. PBMCs were separated immediately by Lymphoprep density gradient centrifugation and were stained directly, without being cultured. To minimize batch effects, samples were stained and sorted in pairs, one healthy donor with one patient per experiment. In the case of this clone: Its binding antigen is unknown. One base away there is no much larger clone; base qualities are not given.

Study-wide conclusions, independent of this receptor: At VDJ recombination sites, type 1 diabetes patients had fewer insertions and more deleted nucleotides, which implies abnormalities in thymic rearrangement. Sequencing cDNA rather than genomic DNA could over-represent highly expressing activated cells, although activation and CD3 levels did not differ between groups. Shorter templates might have been favored by PCR, but patient and control samples were amplified and corrected together, so both groups would have been affected equally by any skew. Because the HLA sub-analyses included only small numbers of individuals, any influence of HLA type on TCRB rearrangement was left unresolved. Naive, central memory and regulatory TCRB repertoires appeared to be more similar among patients than among healthy donors. Type 1 diabetes patients showed a moderate but significant shortening of TCRB CDR3 length in all four CD4+ subsets.

V is shortened by 4 bases, J by 9 bases, and the region joining them spans 13 bases. The CDR3, from cysteine to phenylalanine, totals 13 residues. Solely the CDR3 DNA is kept, with 39 bases framed from the first base. The germline V gene encodes CDR1 SGHTA and CDR2 FQGNSA. The entire amount of isolated RNA was reverse transcribed using the High Capacity cDNA Reverse Transcription Kit, so the sequenced TCRB transcripts were expressed ones. Deep immunoSEQ sequencing was performed on naive, central memory and regulatory T cell samples, with an average of roughly 3.5 million total reads per sample. After sorted cells were lysed in RLT buffer, RNA was extracted with DNase-treated RNeasy Micro or Mini kits, with the choice depending on cell number. Each cell subset was processed separately to prevent cross-contamination, with patient and healthy donor samples processed together. Using the immunoSEQ multiplex PCR, TCRB sequences were amplified from cDNA into 87-bp fragments spanning the CDR3 region. Amplicons were sequenced on the Illumina HiSeq platform. In the authors' own workflow: PCR bias was computationally corrected using synthetic template baselines, reads within Hamming distance 2 were collapsed, and singletons that could not be merged were discarded. Reads were aligned against IMGT to assign V, D and J genes, CDR3 length and insertions or deletions at six rearrangement sites. Clonotype counts were normalized to sorted cell number within each subset before computing true diversity and Gini coefficients with the tcR R package. Repertoire sharing was quantified using the overlap coefficient calculated on TCRB nucleotide sequences. Out-of-frame TCRB sequences from naive cells were analyzed to stand in for the pre-selection repertoire. This immuneACCESS table, as held by TCRdb, lists in-frame sequences with V and J called but not all clones. Of the missing ones, under half trace to an unresolved V gene in checked studies; the others have no known cause. D and trimming were read from the DNA, whereas the V and J calls and clone size are those reported in that table. For this sample the table gives hundreds of thousands of clones, of which about 14% were detected only once. The top ten constitute approximately 0.042% of the sample.

The TCR was taken from a young man with type 1 diabetes. The rearranged segments are TRBV7-2 and TRBJ2-1, with TRBD1 tentatively as D gene (5 bases match). Sequencing was performed on naive CD4+ T cells from blood. This sample's cell subset or site label indicates: true naive CD4+ T cells. For the CDR3, the sequence is CASSSFTGIEQFF. The sequence in DNA is TGTGCCAGCAGCTCGTTTACAGGTATTGAGCAGTTCTTC.